The 29 T cell receptor beta chains in this list originate from one sample, sequenced in a study of lymphopenia after photon versus proton radiotherapy. TCRdb's table, derived via immunoSEQ multiplex PCR, lists solely in-frame clones and lacks some. The data contain some 14,000 clones, 65% to 85% of them seen just once; the ten biggest clones take up about 26%. The sequencing here drew on peripheral blood, taken from a patient treated with photon-based radiotherapy. All receptors derive from a man in his fifties with gastric cancer.

This clone was seen a few times. The rearrangement uses TRBV12-5 and TRBJ2-2, with unresolved D. Trimming took off 4 bases at V and 4 bases at J, with 22 bases between the two ends. The CDR3 has 18 residues. The germline CDR1 and CDR2 sequences are LGHNT and FRNRAP. The CDR3: CASGSNPDGKMVTGELFF. As DNA, the CDR3 is TGTGCTAGTGGTTCAAACCCCGACGGCAAGATGGTCACCGGGGAGCTGTTTTTT. The full variable domain, completed using reference TRBV12-5 and TRBJ2-2, is DARVTQTPRHKVTEMGQEVTMRCQPILGHNTVFWYRQTMMQGLELLAYFRNRAPLDDSGMPKDRFSAEMPDATLATLKIQPSEPRDSAVYFCASGSNPDGKMVTGELFFGEGSRLTVL.

This chain uses TRBV5-1 with TRBJ2-5, with D uncertain. Germline CDR1 is SGHRS and CDR2 is YFSETQ. The CDR3 runs 14 residues. Trimming left V 4 bases short and J 4 bases short, with 14 bases between. The CDR3 DNA reads as TGCGCCAGCAGCAAGGGTTTGGGTGGAGAGACCCAGTACTTC. This codes for CASSKGLGGETQYF.

The chain carries TRBV10-3 and TRBJ2-5; TRBD2 agrees at 8 bases. TRBJ2-7 matches the DNA end more closely, so the J call is doubtful. The CDR3 consists of 15 residues. CDR1 is ENHRY and CDR2 is SYGVKD in the germline V gene. As DNA, the CDR3 is TGTGCCATCAGTGAGCCCTCGGGACTAGCCTACGAGCAGTACTTC. This sequence encodes CAISEPSGLAYEQYF.

The chain carries TRBV15 and TRBJ1-1; unclear D gene. Germline V lookup: CDR1 LNHNV, CDR2 YYDKDF (reference sequence). The V end was cut by 4 bases, the J end by 5 bases, with 14 bases between. CDR3 length: 14 residues. CDR3 in DNA: TGTGCCACCAGCAATTTTGGAATAACGACTGAAGCTTTCTTT. Amino acids: CATSNFGITTEAFF.

V is TRBV6-1 and J is TRBJ2-7; D gene ambiguous. This CDR3 has 12 amino acids. The V end was cut by 4 bases, the J end by 4 bases, with 8 bases between. CDR1 is MNHNS and CDR2 is SASEGT in the germline V gene. In DNA form, the CDR3 reads TGTGCCAGCAGTGTTAAACAGTACGAGCAGTACGTC. It codes for CASSVKQYEQYV.

The chain couples TRBV6-1 to TRBJ1-4, with D perhaps TRBD1 (5 bases). CDR1 is MNHNS, CDR2 SASEGT, per germline. The V end was cut by 7 bases, the J end by 7 bases, with 13 bases between. The CDR3 extends over 13 amino acids. CDR3 in amino acids: CASNRVGGEKLFF. CDR3 bases: TGTGCCAGCAACCGTGTGGGGGGTGAAAAACTGTTTTTT.

The chain couples TRBV5-1 to TRBJ2-5, with 15 bases fitting TRBD2. The CDR3 has 22 amino acids. The germline V gene has CDR1 SGHRS and CDR2 YFSETQ. V trimming: 0 bases; J trimming: 5 bases; junction bases outside the gene matches: 20. The CDR3 bases are TGCGCCAGCAGCTTGGGAACTCCGGGACTAGCGGGGGGCCGGGCTTCATGGGAGACCCAGTACTTC. Its protein product is CASSLGTPGLAGGRASWETQYF.

The V and J genes are TRBV27 and TRBJ2-1; 9 bases agree with TRBD1. Germline V gene sequence: CDR1 MNHEY, CDR2 SMNVEV (reference sequence). The length of the CDR3 is 15 residues. The V gene end was trimmed by 7 bases and the J gene end by 3 bases; junction bases not matched to a gene: 7. The CDR3 DNA reads as TGTGCCAGCACCTCCGGGACAGGGCACTACAATGAGCAGTTCTTC. Encoded protein: CASTSGTGHYNEQFF.

The rearrangement uses TRBV5-1 and TRBJ1-3; D is unclear. Per germline, CDR1 SGHRS and CDR2 YFSETQ. With 5 bases removed from V and 2 bases from J, the gap between germline ends came to 14 bases. The CDR3 extends over 15 amino acids. CDR3 in amino acids: CASSLGGKTGNTIYF. In nucleotides, the CDR3 is TGCGCCAGCAGTCTCGGAGGAAAGACTGGAAACACCATATATTTT.

The rearrangement uses TRBV9 and TRBJ2-3; TRBD1 aligns across 11 bases. The CDR3 loop spans 16 amino acids. Germline V gives CDR1 SGDLS, CDR2 YYNGEE. With 4 bases clipped from V and 6 bases from J, the junction kept 10 bases outside the gene matches. The CDR3 is CASSPYWTGGRDTQYF. Here the CDR3 DNA reads TGTGCCAGCAGCCCTTACTGGACAGGGGGCAGGGATACGCAGTATTTT.

The V gene is TRBV5-1, the J gene TRBJ2-2; 7 bases line up with TRBD2. Trimming took 0 bases from V and 3 from J; bases not matched to a gene: 8. The germline gives CDR1 SGHRS, CDR2 YFSETQ. The CDR3 length is 17 residues. The CDR3 DNA is TGCGCCAGCAGCTTGGGGCCTAGCGGTGGGTACACCGGGGAGCTGTTTTTT. Its translation: CASSLGPSGGYTGELFF.

The chain employs TRBV6-5 and TRBJ2-5, with 8 bases that match TRBD1. The CDR3 runs to 15 residues. CDR1 and CDR2 from the germline V gene are MNHEY and SVGAGI. Losses at the gene ends were 6 bases for V and 4 bases for J; bases not matched to a gene: 10. This chain's CDR3 is CASRDIQGEIETQYF. The CDR3 coding sequence is TGTGCCAGCAGGGACATACAGGGGGAGATAGAGACCCAGTACTTC.

The V call is TRBV5-1, the J call TRBJ1-2; unclear D gene. The V end was cut by 0 bases, the J end by 5 bases, with 11 bases between. This CDR3 region has 14 residues. Germline CDR1 reads SGHRS; CDR2 reads YFSETQ. CDR3 DNA: TGCGCCAGCAGCTTGGATTTGGGTCAATATGGCTACACCTTC. This codes for CASSLDLGQYGYTF.

The gene calls are TRBV19 and TRBJ2-3, with 7 bases matching TRBD1. V trimming: 7 bases; J trimming: 1 base; junction bases outside the gene matches: 8. The CDR3 runs to 15 residues. Germline V gene lookup returns CDR1 LNHDA and CDR2 SQIVND (reference sequence). The CDR3 DNA reads TGTGCCAGTATGAAGGGGACAGCTCGCACAGATACGCAGTATTTT. Amino acid sequence: CASMKGTARTDTQYF.

This chain uses TRBV2 with TRBJ1-1; unclear D gene. The CDR3 has 12 amino acids. Germline CDR1 reads SNHLY; CDR2 reads FYNNEI. Trimming took off 3 bases at V and 8 bases at J, with 10 bases between the two ends. The CDR3 loop reads CASSDNRGEAFF. The CDR3 nucleotides are TGTGCCAGCAGTGATAATAGAGGGGAAGCTTTCTTT. Combining the CDR3 with reference TRBV2 and TRBJ1-1 gives the whole variable domain EPEVTQTPSHQVTQMGQEVILRCVPISNHLYFYWYRQILGQKVEFLVSFYNNEISEKSEIFDDQFSVERPDGSNFTLKIRSTKLEDSAMYFCASSDNRGEAFFGQGTRLTVV.

This clone was seen just once. The gene calls are TRBV7-3 and TRBJ2-6; no reliable D call. The V end lost 3 bases, the J end lost 0 bases, and 12 bases lay between the germline ends. The CDR3 runs 17 residues. The V gene's germline CDR1 is SGHTA and CDR2 FQGTGA. The CDR3 protein is CASSFVGLSSGANVLTF. The CDR3 DNA sequence: TGTGCCAGCAGCTTTGTGGGGTTGAGCTCTGGGGCCAACGTCCTGACTTTC.

The rearrangement uses TRBV27 and TRBJ1-1, with a possible D match to TRBD1 (5 bases). The germline V gene encodes CDR1 MNHEY and CDR2 SMNVEV (reference sequence). This CDR3 is built from 15 residues. V was shortened by 3 bases and J by 4 bases, with 15 bases between the two germline ends. The CDR3 DNA follows: TGTGCCAGCAGTTTTAGGGAGGGGTTGGGCACTGAAGCTTTCTTT. Translating gives CASSFREGLGTEAFF.

The CDR3 DNA reads as TGTGCCATCAGTGAAGGGTTAACTAATGAAAAACTGTTTTTT. Protein: CAISEGLTNEKLFF. The rearrangement joins TRBV10-3 to TRBJ1-4; D not certain. Germline V gives CDR1 ENHRY, CDR2 SYGVKD. The V and J ends lost 3 bases and 1 base respectively, with 6 bases between them. The CDR3 contains 14 residues.

This sequence joins TRBV27 and TRBJ2-6, with D unclear. CDR1 and CDR2 (germline): MNHEY, SMNVEV (reference sequence). The length of the CDR3 is 14 residues. V shed 4 bases and J shed 2 bases, with 6 bases lying between them. CDR3 sequence: CASSSVAGANVLTF. CDR3 DNA: TGTGCCAGCAGTTCAGTAGCTGGGGCCAACGTCCTGACTTTC.

The chain has TRBV18 and TRBJ2-2; TRBD1 aligns across 9 bases. CDR3 size: 15 residues. Losses at the gene ends were 3 bases for V and 6 bases for J; bases not matched to a gene: 5. Per the germline V gene, CDR1 is KGHSH and CDR2 is LQKENI. Here the CDR3 DNA reads TGTGCCAGCTCACCTCCGGGACAGGGACCCGGGGAGCTGTTTTTT. It encodes CASSPPGQGPGELFF.

This sequence joins TRBV19 and TRBJ1-2; the match to TRBD1 covers 11 bases. This CDR3 is 14 amino acids long. The germline V gene has CDR1 LNHDA and CDR2 SQIVND (reference sequence). V lost 6 bases and J lost 4; bases outside the gene matches: 4. Here the CDR3 DNA reads TGTGCCAGTAGCCCAGGGACAGGGGGCTATGGCTACACCTTC. This encodes CASSPGTGGYGYTF.

This clone has more than one count but fewer than ten. The chain joins TRBV6-1 to TRBJ2-1; TRBD2 aligns across 7 bases. Germline assignment: CDR1 MNHNS and CDR2 SASEGT. After removal of 4 bases from V and 6 bases from J, the junction contained 9 bases not matched to a gene. The CDR3 totals 15 residues. CDR3 coding DNA: TGTGCCAGCAGTGCCGGACTAGAACGGCGCAATGAGCAGTTCTTC. The encoded protein is CASSAGLERRNEQFF.

The chain employs TRBV15 and TRBJ2-5, with 7 bases identical to TRBD2. V dropped 1 base and J dropped 5; count of bases not matched to a gene: 7. This CDR3 is 15 amino acids long. Germline-derived CDR1 and CDR2 are LNHNV and YYDKDF (reference sequence). The CDR3 DNA is TGTGCCACCAGCAGAGCAGATAGCGGGTCGGAGACCCAGTACTTC. Translated, it gives CATSRADSGSETQYF.

The chain links TRBV2 to TRBJ2-7; 11 bases match TRBD1. Germline CDR1 reads SNHLY; CDR2 reads FYNNEI. There are 15 residues in the CDR3. V lost 8 bases, J lost 1 base, and 7 bases stayed unmatched. CDR3 loop: CASGSGQGVSYEQYF. Here the CDR3 DNA reads TGTGCCAGCGGGTCGGGACAGGGGGTATCCTACGAGCAGTACTTC. The full variable domain, completed using reference TRBV2 and TRBJ2-7, is EPEVTQTPSHQVTQMGQEVILRCVPISNHLYFYWYRQILGQKVEFLVSFYNNEISEKSEIFDDQFSVERPDGSNFTLKIRSTKLEDSAMYFCASGSGQGVSYEQYFGPGTRLTVT.

DNA of the CDR3: TGTGCCAGCAGCGGGGGTAACAGCAATCAGCCCCAGCATTTT. It yields the protein CASSGGNSNQPQHF. The chain recombines TRBV7-2 with TRBJ1-5, with D maybe TRBD1 (5 bases). The CDR3 sequence is 14 residues long. Trimming removed 5 bases at V and 1 base at J, with 9 bases between. Looked up from germline, CDR1 is SGHTA and CDR2 is FQGNSA.

V and J are TRBV19 and TRBJ2-1; D is possibly TRBD1 (5 bases). The CDR3 is 14 amino acids. The germline CDR1 and CDR2 sequences are LNHDA and SQIVND (reference sequence). Trimming stripped 9 bases from V and 5 bases from J, with 17 bases between. CDR3 residues: CARDIHQGNNEQFF. DNA for the CDR3: TGTGCCAGAGACATTCACCAGGGAAACAATGAGCAGTTCTTC.

This rearrangement joins TRBV9 to TRBJ1-2; weak D call: TRBD1 (6 bases). The germline V and J ends were trimmed by 7 bases and 4 bases, with 17 bases remaining between them. Germline lookup yields CDR1 SGDLS and CDR2 YYNGEE. The CDR3 totals 14 residues. CDR3 protein: CASGTTGILYGYTF. DNA of the CDR3: TGTGCCAGCGGGACAACAGGGATTCTCTATGGCTACACCTTC.

V gene TRBV2 combines with J gene TRBJ2-2; TRBD1 agrees at 7 bases. With V trimmed by 6 bases and J by 6 bases, 7 bases remained unmatched. The CDR3 sequence is 14 residues long. Germline assignment: CDR1 SNHLY and CDR2 FYNNEI. CDR3 in amino acids: CASSALTGAGELFF. The CDR3 region has the DNA TGTGCCAGCAGCGCACTTACAGGGGCCGGGGAGCTGTTTTTT.

Concerning this clone itself: The same CDR3 is also encoded by other DNA sequences in this sample. This chain joins TRBV6-1 and TRBJ2-7; no definite D call. This CDR3 has 13 amino acids. Trimming removed 2 bases from V and 2 bases from J, with 7 bases in between. The germline V gene has CDR1 MNHNS and CDR2 SASEGT. CDR3 bases: TGTGCCAGCAGTGAAAGACAAACCTACGAGCAGTACGTC. Protein: CASSERQTYEQYV.